Listed below are T cell receptor beta chains from one sample, sequenced in a study of blood T cell repertoires in COVID-19. The assay was immunoSEQ multiplex PCR, and TCRdb's table has in-frame clones only and misses some. Among about 130,000 clones listed, around 80% were seen once. Input material: PBMCs or T cells enriched from blood (not recorded which). The receptors shown here come from a man aged 35 to 55 with acute COVID-19. The CDR3 runs from the conserved cysteine through the conserved F or W. Fields, in order: J gene, V gene, D gene, clone size, CDR3 protein, CDR3 DNA. The D gene is left open where the match is weak. Clone size, where shown, is once, few, many, or a class for clones that have expanded.

>TRBJ1-2|TRBV4-2|-|-
CASSQQFQGHYGYTF
TGTGCCAGCAGCCAACAGTTCCAGGGGCACTATGGCTACACCTTC
>TRBJ1-1|TRBV6-5|TRBD1|once
CASSPQGVRATEAFF
TGTGCCAGCAGTCCCCAGGGGGTAAGGGCCACTGAAGCTTTCTTT
>TRBJ2-1|TRBV18|-|-
CASSPPGGEKNEQFF
TGTGCCAGCTCACCTCCCGGGGGAGAGAAGAATGAGCAGTTCTTC
>TRBJ2-7|TRBV24-1|TRBD2|-
CATSAPGLAGYEQYF
TGTGCCACCAGCGCCCCGGGACTAGCGGGGTACGAGCAGTACTTC
>TRBJ1-1|TRBV6-5|-|many
CASSYSGGIGMREAFF
TGTGCCAGCAGTTACAGCGGGGGAATAGGGATGAGGGAAGCTTTCTTT
>TRBJ2-2|TRBV18|-|-
CASSPPATGELFF
TGTGCCAGCTCACCACCGGCCACCGGGGAGCTGTTTTTT
>TRBJ1-2|TRBV5-6|-|-
CASSRQVTYGYTF
TGTGCCAGCAGCCGACAGGTCACCTATGGCTACACCTTC
>TRBJ2-7|TRBV3-1/TRBV3-2|TRBD1|-
CASSQGGTGRNYEQYF
TGTGCCAGCAGCCAAGGGGGGACAGGGAGAAACTACGAGCAGTACTTC
>TRBJ2-2|TRBV4-1|-|-
CASSQVTAPNTGELFF
TGCGCCAGCAGCCAAGTGACAGCCCCGAACACCGGGGAGCTGTTTTTT
>TRBJ2-1|TRBV6-1|-|-
CASSGGQGISYNEQFF
TGTGCCAGCAGTGGAGGGCAGGGGATCTCCTACAATGAGCAGTTCTTC
>TRBJ2-1|TRBV2|TRBD1|once
CASSPQGLRAYNEQFF
TGTGCCAGCAGTCCACAGGGGCTGCGGGCCTACAATGAGCAGTTCTTC
>TRBJ2-3|TRBV7-9|-|-
CASSLESGENTDTQYF
TGTGCCAGCAGTTTAGAATCGGGGGAGAACACAGATACGCAGTATTTT
>TRBJ2-1|TRBV29-1|TRBD2|-
CSVTGTSLNEQFF
TGCAGCGTTACCGGGACTAGCCTAAATGAGCAGTTCTTC
>TRBJ1-3|TRBV11-3|-|-
CASSNSPSSGNTIYF
TGTGCCAGCAGCAACTCACCGAGCTCTGGAAACACCATATATTTT
>TRBJ2-5|TRBV9|-|-
CASSVASGAGQETQYF
TGTGCCAGCAGCGTAGCCTCTGGGGCAGGCCAAGAGACCCAGTACTTC
>TRBJ2-5|TRBV5-1|-|-
CASSLGQGQETQYF
TGCGCCAGCAGCTTGGGGCAGGGGCAAGAGACCCAGTACTTC
>TRBJ2-3|TRBV5-1|TRBD1|-
CASSPGTAPSTDTQYF
TGCGCCAGCAGCCCTGGGACAGCCCCTAGCACAGATACGCAGTATTTT
>TRBJ1-2|TRBV6-5|TRBD1|-
CASSYSSGGGFYGYTF
TGTGCCAGCAGTTACTCTTCAGGGGGCGGATTCTATGGCTACACCTTC
>TRBJ2-3|TRBV7-9|-|-
CASSLVWGSPADTQYF
TGTGCCAGCAGCTTAGTGTGGGGCTCTCCAGCAGATACGCAGTATTTT
>TRBJ1-2|TRBV6-2/TRBV6-3|-|few
CASSYTEAANYGYTF
TGTGCCAGCAGTTATACCGAAGCGGCGAACTATGGCTACACCTTC
>TRBJ1-2|TRBV7-2|-|-
CASSVDGLYGYTF
TGTGCCAGCAGCGTCGACGGACTCTATGGCTACACCTTC
>TRBJ2-5|TRBV15|-|-
CATSVAGTYQETQYF
TGTGCCACCAGCGTAGCCGGGACTTACCAAGAGACCCAGTACTTC
>TRBJ1-2|TRBV13|-|-
CASSLGGVIGYTF
TGTGCCAGCAGCTTAGGAGGGGTAATTGGCTACACCTTC
>TRBJ1-6|TRBV28|TRBD1|-
CASSLGGQGLRSPLHF
TGTGCCAGCAGTTTAGGTGGACAGGGTCTGAGGTCACCCCTCCACTTT
>TRBJ1-6|TRBV12-3/TRBV12-4|TRBD1|-
CASSRQGRSPLHF
TGTGCCAGCAGCCGACAGGGAAGGTCACCCCTCCACTTT
>TRBJ1-3|TRBV6-5|-|-
CASTKSGSGNTIYF
TGTGCCAGCACCAAATCAGGCTCTGGAAACACCATATATTTT
>TRBJ2-2|TRBV10-1|TRBD2|-
CASSGTGLAGGSGELFF
TGCGCCAGCAGTGGTACCGGACTAGCGGGAGGATCCGGGGAGCTGTTTTTT